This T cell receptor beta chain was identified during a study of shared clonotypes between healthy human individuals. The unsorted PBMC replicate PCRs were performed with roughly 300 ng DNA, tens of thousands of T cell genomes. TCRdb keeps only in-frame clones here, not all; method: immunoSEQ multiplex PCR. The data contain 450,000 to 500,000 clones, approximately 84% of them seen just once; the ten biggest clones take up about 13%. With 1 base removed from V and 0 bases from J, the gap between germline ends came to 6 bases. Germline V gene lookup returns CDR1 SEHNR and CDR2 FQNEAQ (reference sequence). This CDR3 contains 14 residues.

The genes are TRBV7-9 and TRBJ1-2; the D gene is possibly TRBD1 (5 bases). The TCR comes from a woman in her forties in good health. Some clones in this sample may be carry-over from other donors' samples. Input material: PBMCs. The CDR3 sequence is CASSLETANYGYTF. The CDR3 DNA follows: TGTGCCAGCAGCTTAGAGACAGCTAACTATGGCTACACCTTC.